The clone carrying this T cell receptor (beta chain) was detected only once. The sample is drawn from a study of blood T cell repertoires in COVID-19. Whole-study context: Material from acute and convalescent COVID-19 was sourced from the United States, Italy and Spain.

Generated by immunoSEQ multiplex PCR, the TCRdb table keeps only in-frame clones and is missing some. The table shows about 340,000 clones, with about 92% occurring only once. This CDR3 has 15 residues. The V gene end was trimmed by 1 base and the J gene end by 2 bases; junction bases not matched to a gene: 5. CDR1 is LGHNA and CDR2 is YSLEER in the germline V gene. The cohort comprised adults aged about 18 to 100 years residing in approximately 25 US areas. Participant-reported clinical history was the basis for cohort assignment. The recovered donors of Cohort 3 showed two negative PCRs, clearance, or symptom resolution.

The chain is built from TRBV4-3 and TRBJ2-7; TRBD1 matches 7 bases. Source material: PBMCs or T cells enriched from blood (not recorded which). This clonotype was sampled from a woman aged 30 to 39 who had recovered from COVID-19. CDR3 protein: CASSQAGDSTYEQYF. CDR3 DNA sequence: TGCGCCAGCAGCCAAGCTGGGGACAGTACCTACGAGCAGTACTTC.